The entry below gives a single T cell receptor (beta chain) sequence along with its context. This specimen belongs to a study of blood T cell repertoires in COVID-19. The CDR3 is made up of 16 amino acids. Trimming removed 3 bases from V and 10 bases from J, with 19 bases in between. Germline values: CDR1 MGHRA, CDR2 YSYEKL. Using immunoSEQ multiplex PCR, the repertoire was profiled, and TCRdb retains in-frame clones only, with some absent. This table holds a few hundred thousand clones, roughly 90% found once. The receptor comes from a man aged 35 to 55 with acute or convalescent COVID-19. The chain carries TRBV4-1 and TRBJ1-6; TRBD1 might be the D (5 bases). Specimen: peripheral blood. The CDR3 nucleotides read TGCGCCAGCAGCCACCCCCCCCGGGGGGTCTACTCACCCCTCCACTTT. This translates into CASSHPPRGVYSPLHF.